This T cell receptor (beta chain) was sequenced during a study of T cell responses to AZD1222 COVID-19 vaccine. Findings of the study overall: Repertoire sampling happened only post peak T cell response. Vaccine-associated CD4 TCRs spanned spike, dominant at 160-218 and 743-854. Increases in Spike-specific TCR breadth and depth were seen after two AZD1222 doses. Clonal diversity may have been underestimated in mostly white British donors.

The data were produced by immunoSEQ multiplex PCR, yet TCRdb's version contains in-frame clones alone and is incomplete. The sample gives 180,000 or so clones, roughly nine tenths of which show up once; 1.7% is in the top ten. Points on this clone: Its antigen is undetermined.

V lost 2 bases and J lost 12, with 17 bases in between. Germline V CDR1 and CDR2: SGDLS, YYNGEE. The length of the CDR3 is 14 residues. Sequenced here: peripheral blood, sampled 28 days after the second AZD1222 dose. This TCR was recovered from an adult who received the AZD1222 COVID-19 vaccine. V is TRBV9 and J is TRBJ1-4; D possibly corresponds to TRBD1 (5 bases). CDR3 coding DNA: TGTGCCAGCAGCGTTGACAGCGGATTAGGAGAACTGTTTTTT. Residues: CASSVDSGLGELFF. The complete variable domain, with remaining parts taken from reference TRBV9 and TRBJ1-4, reads DSGVTQTPKHLITATGQRVTLRCSPRSGDLSVYWYQQSLDQGLQFLIQYYNGEERAKGNILERFSAQQFPDLHSELNLSSLELGDSALYFCASSVDSGLGELFFGSGTQLSVL.